Presented here are 29 T cell receptor beta chains from one specimen sequenced in a study of blood T cell repertoires in COVID-19. Here immunoSEQ multiplex PCR was the method, and the copy in TCRdb shows in-frame clones only, minus some. The data contain 200,000 to 250,000 clones, approximately 90% of them seen just once; the ten biggest clones take up approximately 2.2%. Input material: peripheral blood. The source is a woman aged 40 to 49 who had recovered from COVID-19.

This clone was detected a few times. The V call is TRBV3-1 (or the pseudogene TRBV3-2), the J call TRBJ2-2, with D possibly being TRBD1 (5 bases). The V end lost 1 base, the J end lost 6 bases, and 15 bases lay between the germline ends. The germline CDR1 and CDR2 sequences are LGHDT and YNNKEL (reference sequence). The CDR3 has 16 residues. CDR3 in DNA: TGTGCCAGCAGCCAAGTCAAGGGCCAGGGCTCCGGGGAGCTGTTTTTT. Protein product: CASSQVKGQGSGELFF.

The rearrangement joins TRBV19 to TRBJ1-4; 8 bases match TRBD1. V lost 3 bases to trimming and J lost 16 bases; unmatched junction nucleotides: 13. CDR3 length: 14 residues. In germline, CDR1 is LNHDA, CDR2 SQIVND (reference sequence). The CDR3 reads CASSIVQGASTTFF. The CDR3 region has the DNA TGTGCCAGTAGTATTGTCCAGGGGGCCTCAACCACGTTTTTT.

Only one count was recorded for this clone. The genes are TRBV19 and TRBJ1-2, with 9 bases lining up with TRBD1. This CDR3 is built from 15 residues. Trimming took 0 bases from V and 6 from J; bases not matched to a gene: 5. Germline CDR1 and CDR2: LNHDA and SQIVND (reference sequence). The CDR3 DNA reads as TGTGCCAGTAGTATAGAGGGCGGACAGGGGAATGGCTACACCTTC. As protein: CASSIEGGQGNGYTF.

This clone was seen only once. The gene calls are TRBV25-1 and TRBJ2-7; a weak D match, TRBD2 (5 bases). Per the germline V gene, CDR1 is MGHDK and CDR2 is SYGVNS. The CDR3 runs to 15 residues. V lost 4 bases and J 7 bases, leaving 20 bases between the germline ends. Here the CDR3 reads CASSAEPALGLEQYF. The CDR3 nucleotides read TGTGCCAGCAGTGCTGAGCCAGCACTAGGGCTGGAGCAGTACTTC.

This clone was seen a single time. J is TRBJ2-5 and V is TRBV6-2 or TRBV6-3; tentatively, D is TRBD2 (6 bases). The V end was cut by 6 bases, the J end by 5 bases, with 19 bases between. This CDR3 is built from 15 residues. Per germline, CDR1 MNHEY and CDR2 SVGEGT. The CDR3 bases are TGTGCCAGCAGCCTTTTGGGTGCGGAGGGGGAGACCCAGTACTTC. Translating it yields CASSLLGAEGETQYF.

The V and J genes are TRBV4-3 and TRBJ2-1; D perhaps matches TRBD2 (5 bases). The CDR3 runs 12 residues. Trimming stripped 0 bases from V and 10 bases from J, with 7 bases between. Germline V gives CDR1 LGHNA, CDR2 YSLEER. The CDR3 DNA is TGCGCCAGCAGCCAAGAGGGCGGGGAGCAGTTCTTC. Its protein is CASSQEGGEQFF.

The V and J genes are TRBV6-6 and TRBJ1-6; D gene unclear. V was clipped by 1 base and J by 10 bases, with 14 bases between them. The CDR3 consists of 15 residues. The germline V gene has CDR1 MNHNY and CDR2 SVGAGI (reference sequence). The CDR3 loop is CASSYFGPPESPLHF. The CDR3 DNA sequence: TGTGCCAGCAGTTACTTTGGGCCTCCGGAATCACCCCTCCACTTT.

Concerning this clone: The same CDR3 also results from other DNA sequences found in this sample. CDR3 nucleotides: TGTGCCAGCAGCCAAGGACTAGCGGGAGGCAATGAGCAGTTCTTC. The encoded protein is CASSQGLAGGNEQFF. J is TRBJ2-1 and V is TRBV4-2; TRBD2 matches 13 bases. Germline V CDR1 and CDR2: LGHNA, YNFKEQ. The CDR3 is made up of 15 amino acids. V shed 1 base and J 6 bases; nucleotides not matched to a gene: 0.

This chain joins TRBV6-4 and TRBJ2-2; D is unclear. This CDR3 contains 13 residues. V lost 4 bases and J lost 5, with 8 bases in between. Germline values: CDR1 MRHNA, CDR2 SNTAGT. DNA of the CDR3: TGTGCCAGCAGTGTCGAGCTGACCGGGGAGCTGTTTTTT. It translates to CASSVELTGELFF.

This clone was seen just once. The chain joins TRBV18 to TRBJ2-5; a possible D gene is TRBD1 (6 bases). Trimming shortened V by 3 bases and J by 5 bases, and 13 bases separated the two germline ends. The germline V gene encodes CDR1 KGHSH and CDR2 LQKENI. This CDR3 is built from 14 residues. The CDR3 bases are TGTGCCAGCTCACCGGGGGCCCAGGGCGAGACCCAGTACTTC. Its translation is CASSPGAQGETQYF.

This chain links TRBV7-6 with TRBJ1-1; tentative D call: TRBD1 (5 bases). V gave up 1 base and J gave up 7 bases, with 19 bases separating them. The CDR3 spans 16 residues. Germline lookup yields CDR1 SGHVS and CDR2 FNYEAQ. This CDR3 reads CASSLERGRRPFEAFF. CDR3 nucleotide sequence: TGTGCCAGCAGCTTAGAAAGGGGAAGACGGCCCTTTGAAGCTTTCTTT.

The chain links TRBV7-8 to TRBJ2-3; no reliable D call. This CDR3 region has 14 residues. Trimming left V 2 bases short and J 4 bases short, with 10 bases between. CDR1 and CDR2 from the germline V gene are SGHVS and FQNEAQ. The CDR3 region is CASSLNAGSDTQYF. DNA of the CDR3: TGTGCCAGCAGCTTAAATGCCGGTTCAGATACGCAGTATTTT.

This clone was recorded a few times. V is TRBV9 and J is TRBJ1-5, with 8 bases that match TRBD1. From germline, CDR1 is SGDLS and CDR2 YYNGEE. The CDR3 has 14 residues. The trim removed 4 bases at V and 1 base at J, leaving 1 base unmatched. CDR3: CASSRTGSNQPQHF. The CDR3 DNA is TGTGCCAGCAGCCGGACAGGGAGCAATCAGCCCCAGCATTTT.

This clone came up a few times. The V and J genes are TRBV7-3 and TRBJ2-1, with D tentatively TRBD2 (6 bases). CDR3 size: 13 residues. Germline V gene lookup returns CDR1 SGHTA and CDR2 FQGTGA. Trimming removed 5 bases at V and 11 bases at J, with 16 bases between. CDR3 DNA: TGTGCCAGCAGCCGGGGGAAGGGAGAGCAGCAGTTCTTC. Translating gives CASSRGKGEQQFF.

This chain uses TRBV2 with TRBJ2-7; TRBD1 might be the D (6 bases). This CDR3 is 13 amino acids long. Between the trimmed V and J ends, which lost 6 bases and 3 bases, there was a span of 12 bases. The germline CDR1 and CDR2 sequences are SNHLY and FYNNEI. In nucleotides, the CDR3 is TGTGCCAGCAGGACGGACAGTTTCTACGAGCAGTACTTC. This translates into CASRTDSFYEQYF.

V gene TRBV4-3 combines with J gene TRBJ1-1; perhaps TRBD1 as D (6 bases). The ends were cut back, 2 bases at V and 5 bases at J, with 15 bases in the middle. The CDR3 has 15 amino acids. In germline, CDR1 is LGHNA, CDR2 YSLEER. The CDR3 is CASSQLGGRGTEAFF. The CDR3 nucleotides read TGCGCCAGCAGCCAATTAGGGGGAAGGGGGACTGAAGCTTTCTTT.

This chain connects TRBV4-1 to TRBJ2-1, with TRBD2 as a possible D gene (6 bases). The CDR3 has 14 amino acids. Looked up from germline, CDR1 is MGHRA and CDR2 is YSYEKL. Trimming pared 0 bases from V and 7 bases from J, leaving 10 bases between. The CDR3 DNA reads TGCGCCAGCAGCCAAGAGGGGACTCGGAATGAGCAGTTCTTC. Encoded protein: CASSQEGTRNEQFF.

The V call is TRBV18, the J call TRBJ2-3, with 8 bases matching TRBD2. V lost 6 bases, J lost 4 bases, and 9 bases stayed unmatched. CDR1 is KGHSH, CDR2 LQKENI, per germline. CDR3 length equals 15 residues. For the CDR3, the DNA is TGTGCCAGCTCCACGAAAGCGGGAGATTCAGATACGCAGTATTTT. Protein: CASSTKAGDSDTQYF.

CDR3 protein: CASSLAGVFGYTF. CDR3 in DNA: TGTGCCAGCAGTTTAGCAGGGGTCTTTGGCTACACCTTC. V and J are TRBV12-3 or TRBV12-4 and TRBJ1-2, with D possibly TRBD1 on 5 matching bases. CDR3 length equals 13 residues. V was trimmed by 0 bases and J by 7 bases, leaving 9 bases between them.

Only a few counts were recorded for this clone. The rearrangement uses TRBV5-1 and TRBJ1-4; 12 nucleotides line up with TRBD1. The V and J ends lost 4 bases and 0 bases, in that order; junction bases with no gene match: 7. CDR3 length equals 18 residues. In germline, CDR1 is SGHRS, CDR2 YFSETQ. This chain's CDR3 is CASSLGTGGTSTNEKLFF. CDR3 DNA: TGCGCCAGCAGCCTAGGGACAGGGGGCACTTCAACTAATGAAAAACTGTTTTTT.

The V and J genes are TRBV5-4 and TRBJ1-6, with D maybe TRBD1 (5 bases). Germline V lookup: CDR1 SGHNT, CDR2 YYREEE (reference sequence). This CDR3 is built from 15 residues. V lost 0 bases and J lost 9, with 13 bases in between. The CDR3 loop reads CASSLVGGTGSPLHF. Written as DNA, the CDR3 is TGTGCCAGCAGCTTGGTAGGAGGGACTGGTTCACCCCTCCACTTT.

The CDR3 bases are TGCAGTGCTAGTTGGGGACAGCGAGTTCATGGTGAGCAGTTCTTC. Translated: CSASWGQRVHGEQFF. This chain links TRBV20-1 with TRBJ2-1; 7 positions match TRBD1. Germline lookup yields CDR1 DFQATT and CDR2 SNEGSKA (reference sequence). The CDR3 sequence is 15 residues long. The ends lost 3 bases at V and 9 bases at J; junction bases unmatched: 14.

This clone was seen once. The gene calls are TRBV11-2 and TRBJ2-3; no firm D call. Germline CDR1 and CDR2: SGHAT and FQNNGV. The CDR3 runs 15 residues. V shed 5 bases and J shed 0 bases, with 12 bases lying between them. The CDR3 spells CASSERLSSTDTQYF. DNA for the CDR3: TGTGCCAGCAGCGAGCGACTTTCGAGCACAGATACGCAGTATTTT.

The gene calls are TRBV4-3 and TRBJ2-1; 10 bases map to TRBD1. The CDR3 sequence is 16 residues long. Looked up from germline, CDR1 is LGHNA and CDR2 is YSLEER. After removal of 4 bases from V and 8 bases from J, the junction contained 11 bases not matched to a gene. CDR3 in amino acids: CASSPSRDRGVYEQFF. DNA of the CDR3: TGCGCCAGCAGCCCATCAAGGGACAGGGGTGTGTATGAGCAGTTCTTC.

The chain combines TRBV5-1 with TRBJ1-4; D is unclear. Deletions cut 0 bases from V and 8 bases from J, with 11 bases between. The germline gives CDR1 SGHRS, CDR2 YFSETQ. This CDR3 has 14 amino acids. The CDR3 nucleotides are TGCGCCAGCAGCTTGGAGAGGGCCGGAGAAAAACTGTTTTTT. Its protein is CASSLERAGEKLFF.

This clone has just a few counts. The chain couples TRBV28 to TRBJ1-3; D call uncertain. V was clipped by 6 bases and J by 1 base, with 7 bases between them. The CDR3 has 13 amino acids. CDR1 is MDHEN and CDR2 is SYDVKM in the germline V gene. DNA for the CDR3: TGTGCCAGCAGATCCCAGTCTGGAAACACCATATATTTT. It codes for CASRSQSGNTIYF.

This chain uses TRBV19 with TRBJ2-3; 9 bases match TRBD1. The trim removed 4 bases at V and 4 bases at J, leaving 6 bases unmatched. This CDR3 is 15 amino acids long. In germline, CDR1 is LNHDA, CDR2 SQIVND (reference sequence). The CDR3 spells CASSTGTGTPDTQYF. The CDR3 DNA reads TGTGCCAGTAGTACCGGGACAGGGACCCCAGATACGCAGTATTTT. The variable domain in full, completed from reference TRBV19 and TRBJ2-3, reads DGGITQSPKYLFRKEGQNVTLSCEQNLNHDAMYWYRQDPGQGLRLIYYSQIVNDFQKGDIAEGYSVSREKKESFPLTVTSAQKNPTAFYLCASSTGTGTPDTQYFGPGTRLTVL.

The chain combines TRBV18 with TRBJ2-7; tentative D call: TRBD1 (6 bases). Germline V gene data show CDR1 as KGHSH and CDR2 as LQKENI. The CDR3 consists of 17 residues. The ends were cut back, 1 base at V and 5 bases at J, with 21 bases in the middle. CDR3 protein: CASSPLSPGTSKHEQYF. CDR3 nucleotides: TGTGCCAGCTCACCACTTTCTCCCGGGACATCAAAACACGAGCAGTACTTC.

This clone was seen once. The gene calls are TRBV7-2 and TRBJ1-1; maybe TRBD1 (5 bases). V was trimmed by 5 bases and J by 2 bases, leaving 12 bases between them. Germline loops: CDR1 SGHTA, CDR2 FQGNSA. CDR3 length equals 14 residues. The CDR3 DNA is TGTGCCAGCAGCCCTCAGGGAGGCAACACTGAAGCTTTCTTT. Residues: CASSPQGGNTEAFF.